This T cell receptor (beta chain) was recovered during a study of CD8+CD57+ T cells in acquired aplastic anemia (dated by TCRdb to 2017 to 2018). About the study as a whole: Extracted DNA from sorted CD4+ and CD8+ cells averaged approximately 3 ug, ranging from roughly 0.17 to 30 ug. CD8+CD57+ expansion was defined as frequency above the mean frequency observed in healthy subjects. General findings and caveats noted by the study authors: No significant difference in CD8+ Simpson's diversity was found between patients and healthy controls (P=0.060). Although 25 to 30 CD8+ CDR3 sequences were shared by patients and controls, these sequences appeared highly expressed in patients and within the immunodominant clones of patients.

Flow cytometry had shown CD8+CD57+ cell expansion in the patients selected for sequencing. Severe acquired aplastic anemia was diagnosed in all patients according to International Study of Aplastic Anemia and Agranulocytosis and Camitta criteria. Patients had received no therapy at the time of blood sampling. In this study, sorted CD4+ and CD8+ T cells from the blood of healthy subjects and of severe aplastic anemia patients had their TCR repertoires deep-sequenced. In the USA, patient enrollment took place under clinicaltrials.gov protocols 00001620, 01623167, 00001397, 00071045, 00081523 and 00961064. Ficoll-Paque density gradient centrifugation was used to isolate peripheral blood mononuclear cells. CD4+ and CD8+ T cells were sorted by FACS or magnetic beads before DNA extraction. For this clonotype: Its antigen is still unknown. Base qualities are not recorded, but no much larger clone differs from it by a single base.

Genomic DNA served as template for TCR beta VDJ combination and CDR3 sequence profiling. An Illumina HiSeq 2000 was used for TCR repertoire sequencing. Per the original workflow: Repertoire assessment relied on Simpson's diversity index, CDR3 size and DJ length profiles, and TRBV/TRBJ rearrangement plots. Whichever DNA sequence was most abundant in the deep sequencing data was defined as the immunodominant clone. CDR3 amino acid sequences were checked for sharing across subjects and were also compared against the VDJdb database and published repertoires. Using fastp trimming at Q25 and MiXCR clonotype assembly, TCRdb reanalyzed the public sequencing data and kept in-frame beta chains. Rows matching on CDR3 protein sequence are summarized as one entry with the most common DNA and genes. These V and J calls rely on TCRdb rather than the paper's analysis. A total of around 500,000 distinct CDR3 sequences appear in this sample, approximately 33% of them only once. Roughly 0.89% of the sample is held by the ten biggest clonotypes.

The sequence derives from a human donor with aplastic anemia. Material for sequencing was sorted CD4+, CD8+, or CD8+CD57+ T cells (not recorded which) from PBMCs.

The DNA sequence follows: TGTGCCTGGAGTGTAACGCAGACCCAGTACTTC. It codes for CAWSVTQTQYF. The chain couples TRBV30 to TRBJ2-5, with no D gene named confidently. V drops 0 bases and J drops 6 bases, leaving 5 bases in between. From its cysteine to its phenylalanine, the CDR3 spans 11 amino acids. Only the CDR3 part of the read is kept: 33 bases, read in frame from the first base. CDR1 and CDR2 are read off the germline V gene (reference sequence) as GTSNPN and SVGIG.